A selection of T cell receptor beta chains follows, all from one sample in a study of blood T cell repertoires in COVID-19. This table comes from immunoSEQ multiplex PCR, and its TCRdb copy is limited to in-frame clones, with some not included. Among 160,000 or so clones listed, around 83% were seen once. Sequencing was carried out using peripheral blood. The origin of the receptors is a woman between 45 and 65 years old with acute or convalescent COVID-19. CDR3s leave out the opening cysteine and the closing phenylalanine or tryptophan. Fields, in order: J gene, V gene, clone size, CDR3 protein. Clone sizes are given selectively: once, few, many, or a class where the clone is expanded.

TRBJ2-7 TRBV5-1 - ASSLGRDRAYEQY
TRBJ2-1 TRBV5-5 - ASSLYQGSYNEQF
TRBJ2-7 TRBV12-3/TRBV12-4 - ASSLARQRWY
TRBJ1-3 TRBV7-3 once ASSAGQGDTIY
TRBJ2-3 TRBV28 - ASRQALGADTQY
TRBJ2-1 TRBV7-9 few ASSLPRGLAAGANEQF
TRBJ1-5 TRBV15 - ATSEATTSNQPQH
TRBJ1-1 TRBV6-5 - ASSYYGNTEAF
TRBJ2-5 TRBV5-1 - ASSLWGQGGETQY
TRBJ2-7 TRBV6-2/TRBV6-3 - ASSRGTDSYEQY
TRBJ2-1 TRBV29-1 - SVEDYQVPDEQF
TRBJ1-2 TRBV18 - ASSPFSGTGYGYT
TRBJ1-5 TRBV28 - ASKLGGASNQPQH
TRBJ1-1 TRBV14 medium-sized ASSQTAPKSAF